This T cell receptor (beta chain) appears in the sequencing data of a study of CD8+ T cells in alopecia areata. Background on the study: Affected scalp percentage gauged treated patients' severity.

As for treatment: oral pan-JAK inhibitor, 5-10 mg twice daily. Researchers gathered lesional scalp punch biopsies and peripheral blood from patients with alopecia areata. About this clone itself: Its target is unknown.

Germline V lookup: CDR1 SGHDT, CDR2 YYEEEE. The CDR3 has 16 residues. V shed 3 bases, J shed 1 base, and the junction held 7 bases outside the gene matches. Study findings and constraints: In scalp, tofacitinib significantly decreased clonality and expanded CD8+ clones among the top 100. It was lesional scalp, especially alopecia totalis/universalis, that showed higher clonality than normal scalp.

Sequencing templates came from extracted RNA that was reverse transcribed into cDNA. TCRdb's table, derived via immunoSEQ multiplex PCR, lists solely in-frame clones and lacks some. The table shows under 300,000 clones, with about three fifths occurring only once. The source material was CD4+ T cells sorted from blood, sampled at roughly week 53, from a patient treated with tofacitinib. The clonotype was recovered from a human donor with alopecia areata. The chain joins TRBV5-6 to TRBJ1-5, with TRBD1 matching over 7 bases. The chain's CDR3 is CASSSEKTGSNQPQHF. The CDR3 DNA reads as TGTGCCAGCAGCTCGGAAAAGACAGGGAGCAATCAGCCCCAGCATTTT.